A selection of T cell receptor beta chains follows, all from one sample in a study of OX40 agonist ivuxolimab in advanced cancers. Using immunoSEQ multiplex PCR, the repertoire was profiled, and TCRdb retains in-frame clones only, with some absent. The sample carries 78,000 or so clones, 92% recorded once. The specimen comprised CD4+ or CD8+ T cells sorted from blood, sampled in a trial of the OX40 agonist ivuxolimab. The receptors were gathered from an adult with an advanced solid tumor such as melanoma, head and neck, liver or kidney cancer. Each CDR3 is given with its conserved first and last residue.

TRBJ2-3 | TRBV6-6 | CASSYGTGGADTQYF
TRBJ1-1 | TRBV19 | CASNAAGTGDFMNTEAFF
TRBJ2-7 | TRBV4-3 | CASSPGTREQYF
TRBJ2-7 | TRBV6-1 | CASSAQGGEQYF
TRBJ2-5 | TRBV5-6 | CASSLERRTDFPGETQYF
TRBJ1-6 | TRBV5-8 | CASSTDSVGSSPLHF
TRBJ2-7 | TRBV7-9 | CASSAGNSYEQYF
TRBJ2-3 | TRBV6-4 | CASSETASGGQKFTDTQYF
TRBJ1-2 | TRBV30 | CAWSVFGTYYGYTF
TRBJ2-2 | TRBV29-1 | CSVWVIGELFF
TRBJ1-6 | TRBV27 | CASSSSPAPGSYNSPLHF
TRBJ2-5 | TRBV5-6 | CASSFSSGGLQETQYF
TRBJ1-1 | TRBV11-2 | CASSLDLRLTDNEAFF
TRBJ1-5 | TRBV6-1 | CASSESWGGTPPQHF
TRBJ2-1 | TRBV5-6 | CASSPALPNEQFF
TRBJ2-7 | TRBV6-1 | CASSEPGGGYEQYF
TRBJ2-2 | TRBV5-1 | CASSLAGTASLTGELFF
TRBJ2-2 | TRBV7-9 | CASSLDRVGTGAAGELFF
TRBJ1-3 | TRBV6-5 | CASSYSQTSGNTIYF
TRBJ1-5 | TRBV27 | CASSLWGDSTGQPQHF
TRBJ1-1 | TRBV4-2 | CASSLKGDSPFIMNTEAFF
TRBJ1-4 | TRBV9 | CASSVGNVGSTNEKLFF